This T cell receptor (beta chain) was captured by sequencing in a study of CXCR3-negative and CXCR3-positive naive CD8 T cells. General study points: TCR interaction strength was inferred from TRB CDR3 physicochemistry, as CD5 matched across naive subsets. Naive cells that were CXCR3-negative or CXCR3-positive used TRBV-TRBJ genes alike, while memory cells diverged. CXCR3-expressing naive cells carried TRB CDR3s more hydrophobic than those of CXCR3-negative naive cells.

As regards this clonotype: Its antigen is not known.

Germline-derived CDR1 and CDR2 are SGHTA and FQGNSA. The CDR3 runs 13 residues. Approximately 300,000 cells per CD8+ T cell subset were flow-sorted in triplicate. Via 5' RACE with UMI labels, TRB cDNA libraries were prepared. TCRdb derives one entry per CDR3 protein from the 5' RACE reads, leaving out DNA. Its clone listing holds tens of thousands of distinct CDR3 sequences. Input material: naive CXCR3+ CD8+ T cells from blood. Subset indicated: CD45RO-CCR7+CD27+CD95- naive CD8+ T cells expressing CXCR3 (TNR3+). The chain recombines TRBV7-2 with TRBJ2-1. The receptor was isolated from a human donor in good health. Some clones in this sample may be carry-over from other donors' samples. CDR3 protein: CASSSTYYNEQFF. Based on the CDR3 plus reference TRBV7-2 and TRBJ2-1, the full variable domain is GAGVSQSPSNKVTEKGKDVELRCDPISGHTALYWYRQSLGQGLEFLIYFQGNSAPDKSGLPSDRFSAERTGGSVSTLTIQRTQQEDSAVYLCASSSTYYNEQFFGPGTRLTVL.